Following are 11 T cell receptor beta chains from one sample sequenced in a study of beta chain features in type 1 diabetes. Study-level results: Type 1 diabetes patients had TCRB CDR3s that were shorter (moderately but significantly so) in all four CD4+ subsets.

Which antigens these TCRs recognize remains unknown. Expressed TCRB transcripts got sequenced, as all isolated RNA was reverse transcribed. Clones were read by immunoSEQ multiplex PCR, and TCRdb kept only the in-frame ones, dropping some. The sample carries a few hundred thousand clones, roughly 17% recorded once. The sequenced material came from naive CD4+ T cells from blood. The receptors originated from a man aged 30 to 45 with type 1 diabetes.

This clone was found a few times. The V and J genes are TRBV7-3 and TRBJ1-5; D ambiguous. The CDR3 length is 13 residues. CDR1 and CDR2 (germline): SGHTA, FQGTGA. Trimming left V 5 bases short and J 5 bases short, with 10 bases between. CDR3: CASSPSLYQPQHF. CDR3 coding DNA: TGTGCCAGCAGCCCTTCGCTGTATCAGCCCCAGCATTTT.

This clone came up a few times. The V gene is TRBV7-9, the J gene TRBJ2-6; no clear D. Between the trimmed V and J ends, which lost 7 bases and 2 bases, there was a span of 6 bases. Germline CDR1 is SEHNR and CDR2 is FQNEAQ (reference sequence). The CDR3 contains 13 residues. The chain's CDR3 is CASTPTGANVLTF. CDR3 nucleotide sequence: TGTGCCAGCACTCCGACTGGGGCCAACGTCCTGACTTTC.

The CDR3, as DNA: TGTGCCAGTAGTATCTACCCGCCCGGGAGGGCCTTTAGGGCAGATACGCAGTATTTT. Translation: CASSIYPPGRAFRADTQYF. The gene calls are TRBV19 and TRBJ2-3; the match to TRBD2 covers 8 bases. After removal of 3 bases from V and 4 bases from J, the junction contained 18 bases not matched to a gene. The CDR3 is made up of 19 amino acids. Germline V gene sequence: CDR1 LNHDA, CDR2 SQIVND (reference sequence).

This clone came up a few times. The chain links TRBV7-2 to TRBJ2-1, with a possible D match to TRBD2 (5 bases). V was shortened by 5 bases and J by 5 bases, with 13 bases between the two germline ends. CDR3 length: 14 residues. Germline-derived CDR1 and CDR2 are SGHTA and FQGNSA. As DNA, the CDR3 is TGTGCCAGCAGCCCCTCCCGGGATAACAATGAGCAGTTCTTC. It encodes CASSPSRDNNEQFF.

V usage is TRBV29-1 and J usage is TRBJ2-7, with no clear D. Trimming stripped 5 bases from V and 1 base from J, with 9 bases between. Germline CDR1 and CDR2: SQVTM and ANQGSEA. CDR3 length equals 12 residues. The CDR3, as DNA: TGCAGCGTTTTCGGCCTTTCCTACGAGCAGTACTTC. Translation gives CSVFGLSYEQYF.

This clone occurred a few times. V usage is TRBV29-1 and J usage is TRBJ2-6; TRBD1 agrees at 9 bases. The length of the CDR3 is 17 residues. The V segment lost 4 bases and the J segment 0 bases; nucleotides outside the gene matches: 7. Germline CDR1 is SQVTM and CDR2 is ANQGSEA. CDR3 DNA sequence: TGCAGCGTTGGCCCGGACAGGGGAAGCTCTGGGGCCAACGTCCTGACTTTC. Protein product: CSVGPDRGSSGANVLTF.

This chain uses TRBV10-3 with TRBJ2-2; 8 nucleotides agree with TRBD2. The trim removed 6 bases at V and 1 base at J, leaving 1 base unmatched. The V gene's germline CDR1 is ENHRY and CDR2 SYGVKD. This CDR3 comprises 14 residues. For the CDR3, the DNA is TGTGCCATCAGGGGACTAGAGAACACCGGGGAGCTGTTTTTT. The encoded protein is CAIRGLENTGELFF.

This chain uses TRBV23-1 with TRBJ1-2; unclear D gene. TRBV23-1 is identified as an open reading frame with a role that is uncertain. This CDR3 has 14 amino acids. Trimming removed 2 bases at V and 6 bases at J, with 13 bases between. The DNA for the CDR3 is TGCGCCAGCAGTCAACTAACCCATTACCATGGCTACACCTTC. This sequence encodes CASSQLTHYHGYTF.

This clone was observed once. The rearrangement links TRBV4-1 to TRBJ1-2; 9 bases are a match to TRBD1. Looked up from germline, CDR1 is MGHRA and CDR2 is YSYEKL. CDR3 length equals 15 residues. The trim removed 2 bases at V and 7 bases at J, leaving 8 bases unmatched. CDR3 amino acids: CASSQSGQGQGGYTF. CDR3 nucleotides: TGCGCCAGCAGCCAAAGTGGACAGGGGCAGGGTGGCTACACCTTC.

This clone was picked up a small number of times. The CDR3 DNA follows: TGCAGCGCACAGGGGGGCGGTCAGCCCCAGCATTTT. The encoded protein is CSAQGGGQPQHF. The chain is built from TRBV29-1 and TRBJ1-5, with 8 bases fitting TRBD1. Germline assignment: CDR1 SQVTM and CDR2 ANQGSEA. The CDR3 is 12 residues long. V lost 7 bases and J lost 6; bases outside the gene matches: 5.

V and J are TRBV2 and TRBJ2-3; TRBD2 matches at 8 bases. The CDR3 consists of 14 residues. V trimming: 3 bases; J trimming: 6 bases; junction bases outside the gene matches: 5. From germline, CDR1 is SNHLY and CDR2 FYNNEI. The DNA for the CDR3 is TGTGCCAGCAGTGAGGGGACTAGTACCGATACGCAGTATTTT. This codes for CASSEGTSTDTQYF.